This T cell receptor beta chain was retrieved from a study of blood T cell repertoires in COVID-19. Produced via immunoSEQ multiplex PCR; TCRdb's table is partial and in-frame only. This sample has fewer than 150,000 clones, with 88% found just once. CDR1 is SGHVS and CDR2 is FQNEAQ in the germline V gene. The length of the CDR3 is 18 residues. V lost 4 bases and J lost 0; bases outside the gene matches: 6. The clonotype was recovered from a middle-aged man with active or convalescent COVID-19. The chain has TRBV7-8 and TRBJ2-1, with 13 bases aligning to TRBD2. Sequences were obtained from peripheral blood. The CDR3 loop is CASSSLGLAGSSYNEQFF. CDR3 DNA sequence: TGTGCCAGCAGCTCCCTGGGACTAGCGGGAAGCTCCTACAATGAGCAGTTCTTC. The full variable domain, with the rest looked up from reference TRBV7-8 and TRBJ2-1, is GAGVSQSPRYKVAKRGQDVALRCDPISGHVSLFWYQQALGQGPEFLTYFQNEAQLDKSGLPSDRFFAERPEGSVSTLKIQRTQQEDSAVYLCASSSLGLAGSSYNEQFFGPGTRLTVL.